The 31 T cell receptor beta chains presented below share a single source sample, sequenced in a study of a mutant IDH1 vaccine in newly diagnosed glioma. Noted time point: week 47, end of study. With topical imiquimod, each dose of the vaccine consisted of 300 ug of mutant IDH1 20-mer peptide. Assay used: immunoSEQ multiplex PCR; TCRdb lists only in-frame clones, some missing. The data show more than 30,000 clones, approximately 89% seen once. Their antigens are not known. The specimen was PBMCs, collected from a glioma patient whose treatment included an IDH1 peptide vaccine. Every receptor here comes from a man aged 40-55 years with glioma.

The table lists this clone with a count of one. The chain is built from TRBV6-6 and TRBJ2-7, with 9 positions matching TRBD1. This CDR3 is built from 14 residues. The J segment lost 1 base and the V segment lost 6 bases, leaving 4 bases of the junction unmatched. Germline V lookup: CDR1 MNHNY, CDR2 SVGAGI (reference sequence). The CDR3 loop is CASRPTGGSYEQYF. The CDR3 DNA reads as TGTGCCAGCAGGCCGACAGGGGGGTCCTACGAGCAGTACTTC.

The rearrangement uses TRBV5-1 and TRBJ1-1; perhaps TRBD1 as D (5 bases). With 2 bases removed from V and 1 base from J, the gap between germline ends came to 12 bases. The CDR3 covers 15 residues. Germline-derived CDR1 and CDR2 are SGHRS and YFSETQ. The CDR3 region has the DNA TGCGCCAGCAGCTTAACTGGGACGGCGAACACTGAAGCTTTCTTT. Translated, it gives CASSLTGTANTEAFF.

This sequence joins TRBV28 and TRBJ1-4, with unresolved D. V lost 2 bases, J lost 2 bases, and 6 bases lay in between. The CDR3 spans 14 residues. Germline CDR1 is MDHEN and CDR2 is SYDVKM. CDR3 sequence (DNA): TGTGCCAGCAGTTTAATCGGGACTAATGAAAAACTGTTTTTT. The encoded protein is CASSLIGTNEKLFF.

The chain is built from TRBV7-9 and TRBJ1-1; the match to TRBD1 covers 8 bases. The CDR3 extends over 15 amino acids. Germline trimming cut 5 bases from V and 1 base from J; bases unmatched to any gene: 6. The germline CDR1 and CDR2 sequences are SEHNR and FQNEAQ (reference sequence). CDR3 protein: CASSPDRGGNTEAFF. The CDR3 region has the DNA TGTGCCAGCAGCCCTGACAGGGGCGGGAACACTGAAGCTTTCTTT.

The chain links TRBV27 to TRBJ1-5; 9 positions agree with TRBD1. Germline loops: CDR1 MNHEY, CDR2 SMNVEV (reference sequence). The CDR3 is made up of 16 amino acids. Unmatched junction bases numbered 13, after V lost 6 bases and J lost 7 bases. This CDR3 reads CASSFSTGTGMQPQHF. CDR3 nucleotide sequence: TGTGCCAGCAGCTTTTCTACCGGGACAGGGATGCAGCCCCAGCATTTT.

V and J are TRBV30 and TRBJ1-2, with D perhaps matching TRBD1 (6 bases). Germline CDR1 is GTSNPN and CDR2 is SVGIG (reference sequence). The ends were cut back, 0 bases at V and 5 bases at J, with 13 bases in the middle. The CDR3 has 14 amino acids. CDR3 protein: CAWSVGGRRYGYTF. The CDR3 DNA follows: TGTGCCTGGAGTGTAGGGGGAAGGAGGTATGGCTACACCTTC.

J is TRBJ2-1 and V is TRBV7-8, with 12 bases aligning to TRBD2. This CDR3 has 21 amino acids. V shed 1 base and J 8 bases; nucleotides not matched to a gene: 21. CDR1 SGHVS and CDR2 FQNEAQ come from the germline V gene. CDR3 nucleotide sequence: TGTGCCAGCAGCTTAGTAAGGACAGGGGCCACTGCTAGCGGGGGGGATGATGAGCAGTTCTTC. Translation: CASSLVRTGATASGGDDEQFF.

The chain joins TRBV5-6 to TRBJ2-1; D remains ambiguous. The CDR3 loop spans 15 amino acids. Trimming shortened V by 0 bases and J by 0 bases, and 7 bases separated the two germline ends. Per germline, CDR1 SGHDT and CDR2 YYEEEE. The CDR3 nucleotides are TGTGCCAGCAGCTTGGACCCAAGCTCCTACAATGAGCAGTTCTTC. Protein sequence: CASSLDPSSYNEQFF. Based on the CDR3 plus reference TRBV5-6 and TRBJ2-1, the full variable domain is DAGVTQSPTHLIKTRGQQVTLRCSPKSGHDTVSWYQQALGQGPQFIFQYYEEEERQRGNFPDRFSGHQFPNYSSELNVNALLLGDSALYLCASSLDPSSYNEQFFGPGTRLTVL.

The chain uses TRBV28 and TRBJ1-2, with D uncertain. Germline CDR1 MDHEN, CDR2 SYDVKM. The CDR3 sequence is 14 residues long. V lost 4 bases and J lost 2, with 11 bases in between. CDR3 bases: TGTGCCAGCAGTTCTGGGTTCGGGAACTATGGCTACACCTTC. Protein product: CASSSGFGNYGYTF.

The V and J genes are TRBV4-1 and TRBJ2-1, with a tentative D call TRBD1 (6 bases). CDR3 length: 16 residues. V gave up 4 bases and J gave up 2 bases, with 15 bases separating them. Germline values: CDR1 MGHRA, CDR2 YSYEKL. In nucleotides, the CDR3 is TGCGCCAGCAGCCGGGGACGGACAGACACCTACAATGAGCAGTTCTTC. Translated: CASSRGRTDTYNEQFF.

V is TRBV5-4 and J is TRBJ2-5; D unclear. The CDR3 runs 13 residues. The germline gives CDR1 SGHNT, CDR2 YYREEE (reference sequence). With 1 base removed from V and 7 bases from J, the gap between germline ends came to 11 bases. In DNA, the CDR3 is TGTGCCAGCAGCTTGACCGGTGGTGTGACCCAGTACTTC. Translating gives CASSLTGGVTQYF.

The chain uses TRBV7-2 and TRBJ2-5; D is ambiguous. CDR1 is SGHTA and CDR2 is FQGNSA in the germline V gene. The ends were cut back, 1 base at V and 7 bases at J, with 4 bases in the middle. The CDR3 runs to 11 residues. CDR3 protein: CASSLGWTQYF. The CDR3 DNA reads as TGTGCCAGCAGCTTAGGTTGGACCCAGTACTTC.

The chain is built from TRBV6-4 and TRBJ1-2; 7 positions match TRBD1. J lost 6 bases, V lost 11 bases, and 9 bases had no gene match. Germline CDR1 MRHNA, CDR2 SNTAGT. The CDR3 is 12 amino acids. DNA of the CDR3: TGTGCCCGCCTCCCGACAGGGAATGGCTACACCTTC. Protein sequence: CARLPTGNGYTF.

The gene calls are TRBV28 and TRBJ1-1; D perhaps matches TRBD1 (5 bases). The length of the CDR3 is 13 residues. In germline, CDR1 is MDHEN, CDR2 SYDVKM. The germline V and J ends were trimmed by 3 bases and 4 bases, with 9 bases remaining between them. The CDR3 DNA is TGTGCCAGCAGTTTCCAGGGTGCCACTGAAGCTTTCTTT. It yields the protein CASSFQGATEAFF.

The V call is TRBV5-1, the J call TRBJ2-7; the match to TRBD1 covers 8 bases. V lost 4 bases and J lost 2; bases outside the gene matches: 11. The CDR3 is 16 residues long. CDR1 and CDR2 from the germline V gene are SGHRS and YFSETQ. CDR3 DNA: TGCGCCAGCAGCCCACAGCCGGGACAGGCCGCCTACGAGCAGTACTTC. This translates into CASSPQPGQAAYEQYF. The entire variable domain, with the rest obtained from reference TRBV5-1 and TRBJ2-7, is as follows: KAGVTQTPRYLIKTRGQQVTLSCSPISGHRSVSWYQQTPGQGLQFLFEYFSETQRNKGNFPGRFSGRQFSNSRSEMNVSTLELGDSALYLCASSPQPGQAAYEQYFGPGTRLTVT.

This clone was picked up one time. V and J are TRBV7-9 and TRBJ1-3, with a tentative D call TRBD1 (6 bases). The CDR3 length is 14 residues. Germline V lookup: CDR1 SEHNR, CDR2 FQNEAQ (reference sequence). Trimming removed 5 bases from V and 0 bases from J, with 8 bases in between. The CDR3 loop is CASSPGASGNTIYF. The CDR3 region has the DNA TGTGCCAGCAGCCCAGGGGCCTCTGGAAACACCATATATTTT.

A few counts support this clone. This rearrangement joins TRBV19 to TRBJ2-1; no firm D call. Germline V gene data show CDR1 as LNHDA and CDR2 as SQIVND (reference sequence). The CDR3 covers 15 residues. The V end lost 9 bases, the J end lost 4 bases, and 19 bases lay between the germline ends. The DNA for the CDR3 is TGTGCCAGCACTATATCCCTAGGTCCTTACAATGAGCAGTTCTTC. This translates into CASTISLGPYNEQFF.

The rearrangement uses TRBV7-9 and TRBJ2-1, with TRBD1 matching 10 bases. This CDR3 has 16 amino acids. V gave up 4 bases and J gave up 4 bases; unmatched junction bases: 7. Germline CDR1 and CDR2: SEHNR and FQNEAQ (reference sequence). The CDR3 nucleotides are TGTGCCAGCAGCTCTTCCGGGACAGGGGAGTACAATGAGCAGTTCTTC. This gives the protein CASSSSGTGEYNEQFF.

This chain uses TRBV7-9 with TRBJ2-5, with a tentative D call TRBD2 (5 bases). Germline V CDR1 and CDR2: SEHNR, FQNEAQ (reference sequence). The CDR3 has 11 residues. Between the trimmed V and J ends, which lost 5 bases and 9 bases, there was a span of 10 bases. The CDR3 here is CASSADYPQYF. CDR3 coding DNA: TGTGCCAGCAGCGCCGACTATCCCCAGTACTTC.

The rearrangement joins TRBV7-2 to TRBJ2-3, with unresolved D. The V end was cut by 1 base, the J end by 4 bases, with 6 bases between. The CDR3 runs 13 residues. Germline lookup yields CDR1 SGHTA and CDR2 FQGNSA. The CDR3 sequence: CASSLGTSDTQYF. The CDR3 DNA sequence: TGTGCCAGCAGCTTAGGGACCTCAGATACGCAGTATTTT.

Only one count was recorded for this clone. The chain uses TRBV28 and TRBJ2-4; TRBD2 matches at 10 bases. Trimming cost V 6 bases and J 0 bases; bases outside gene matches: 17. Germline CDR1 and CDR2: MDHEN and SYDVKM. The CDR3 is 20 residues long. CDR3 protein: CASSPLAGALVGIAKNIQYF. The DNA of the CDR3 is TGTGCCAGCAGCCCTCTAGCGGGGGCCTTAGTGGGGATAGCCAAAAACATTCAGTACTTC.

The chain is built from TRBV28 and TRBJ1-1; D gene uncertain. The CDR3 consists of 13 residues. V was cut by 3 bases and J by 1 base, with 6 bases left in between. Per the germline V gene, CDR1 is MDHEN and CDR2 is SYDVKM. The CDR3 protein is CASSFGENTEAFF. In DNA, the CDR3 is TGTGCCAGCAGTTTTGGGGAGAACACTGAAGCTTTCTTT.

The chain carries TRBV15 and TRBJ1-2, with a weak D call TRBD1 (5 bases). The ends were cut back, 1 base at V and 4 bases at J, with 13 bases in the middle. Germline assignment: CDR1 LNHNV and CDR2 YYDKDF (reference sequence). There are 15 residues in the CDR3. CDR3: CATSRARGGTYGYTF. The CDR3 nucleotides read TGTGCCACCAGCAGAGCGAGGGGTGGGACCTATGGCTACACCTTC.

The V and J genes are TRBV19 and TRBJ1-3; D is unresolved. V lost 3 bases to trimming and J lost 4 bases, with 16 bases between them. Germline CDR1 reads LNHDA; CDR2 reads SQIVND (reference sequence). CDR3 length equals 16 residues. The CDR3 DNA reads TGTGCCAGTAGTATGAGGAGGAGCTATCGCGGAAACACCATATATTTT. Its protein is CASSMRRSYRGNTIYF.

The J gene is TRBJ2-7, the V gene TRBV21-1; the table's D call, TRBD2, was not checked against the DNA. TRBV21-1 is termed a pseudogene. This CDR3 has 16 amino acids. The CDR3 bases are TGTGCCACTTACCGGGAGGGAGATCCTGGATCCTACGAGCAGTACGTC. Encoded protein: CATYREGDPGSYEQYV.

The gene calls are TRBV19 and TRBJ1-5, with D tentatively TRBD1 (5 bases). V shed 3 bases and J shed 3 bases, with 12 bases lying between them. Germline V CDR1 and CDR2: LNHDA, SQIVND (reference sequence). The CDR3 is made up of 15 amino acids. CDR3 sequence (DNA): TGTGCCAGTAGTATCCTTTTAGGGGACAATCAGCCCCAGCATTTT. Translating gives CASSILLGDNQPQHF.

V gene TRBV28 combines with J gene TRBJ2-5; D perhaps matches TRBD2 (5 bases). This CDR3 is built from 14 residues. Trimming took 6 bases from V and 5 from J, leaving 16 bases between them. Germline loops: CDR1 MDHEN, CDR2 SYDVKM. The CDR3 DNA sequence: TGTGCCAGCAGCCCCGGAAGGGAGTGGGAGACCCAGTACTTC. Encoded protein: CASSPGREWETQYF.

The rearrangement joins TRBV6-5 to TRBJ2-7; the D is unclear. V lost 10 bases and J 2 bases, leaving 18 bases between the germline ends. Germline V gene data show CDR1 as MNHEY and CDR2 as SVGAGI. The CDR3 contains 14 residues. In nucleotides, the CDR3 is TGTGCCACCAACGAACCGGGCAAAGCCTACGAGCAGTACTTC. Encoded protein: CATNEPGKAYEQYF.

CDR3 in DNA: TGTGCCATATCACCATTCGGGGGTCAGCCCCAGCATTTT. Translation: CAISPFGGQPQHF. The rearrangement links TRBV10-3 to TRBJ1-5; possible D gene TRBD1, 5 bases. The CDR3 extends over 13 amino acids. The germline gives CDR1 ENHRY, CDR2 SYGVKD. Trimming left V 9 bases short and J 6 bases short, with 15 bases between.

The rearrangement uses TRBV7-2 and TRBJ1-1, with D hard to call. CDR3 length: 15 residues. CDR1 is SGHTA, CDR2 FQGNSA, per germline. The ends were cut back, 1 base at V and 3 bases at J, with 12 bases in the middle. The CDR3: CASSLVPGGDTEAFF. The CDR3 nucleotides are TGTGCCAGCAGCTTAGTACCAGGCGGAGACACTGAAGCTTTCTTT.

This chain joins TRBV7-9 and TRBJ2-3; no clear D. CDR1 and CDR2 (germline): SEHNR, FQNEAQ (reference sequence). The CDR3 runs 12 residues. Trimming took off 5 bases at V and 5 bases at J, with 8 bases between the two ends. CDR3 loop: CASSPPVDTQYF. The CDR3 DNA reads TGTGCCAGCAGCCCCCCGGTAGATACGCAGTATTTT.